This T cell receptor beta chain was identified in a study of T cell responses to AZD1222 COVID-19 vaccine. General study findings and limits: Among the donors, most were white British and more were female, and clonal diversity was possibly underestimated.

Libraries were prepared by immunoSEQ multiplex PCR; TCRdb keeps only in-frame clonotypes and omits some of them. In the table there are about 120,000 clones, approximately 84% of which are singletons. Per germline, CDR1 SGHNT and CDR2 YYREEE (reference sequence). The CDR3 sequence is 13 residues long. Unmatched junction bases numbered 1, after V lost 0 bases and J lost 4 bases. Concerning this clone: Its antigen is unidentified.

The source was peripheral blood, collected on day 0 of AZD1222 vaccination. This receptor was obtained from an adult in good health. This chain connects TRBV5-4 to TRBJ2-7, with 7 bases lining up with TRBD2. The DNA for the CDR3 is TGTGCCAGCAGCTTGGTAGCGGGTTACGAGCAGTACTTC. Translating gives CASSLVAGYEQYF.